Reported below is one T cell receptor (beta chain). Its target is not known. The sample comes from a study of T cell responses to AZD1222 COVID-19 vaccine. Study findings and constraints: Nearly half of spike-specific TCRs reportedly target unmutated variant regions.

The CDR3 loop spans 15 amino acids. CDR1 SEHNR and CDR2 FQNEAQ come from the germline V gene (reference sequence). The V end was cut by 5 bases, the J end by 0 bases, with 10 bases between. Using immunoSEQ multiplex PCR, the repertoire was profiled, and TCRdb retains in-frame clones only, with some absent. The data show 180,000 or so clones, roughly nine tenths seen once. The V call is TRBV7-9, the J call TRBJ1-4; D is unclear. This TCR derives from an adult who received the AZD1222 COVID-19 vaccine. The source was peripheral blood, collected 28 days after the second AZD1222 dose. The DNA of the CDR3 is TGTGCCAGCAGCGCCGACACTGCAACTAATGAAAAACTGTTTTTT. It is translated as CASSADTATNEKLFF.